The clone carrying this T cell receptor (beta chain) was seen many times. Its cognate antigen is unknown. Unique molecular identifiers were used to barcode this TCRbeta library. TCRdb called the PCR reads again in MiXCR, with one record for every CDR3 protein. The table lists some 550,000 distinct CDR3 sequences, roughly 23% of them singletons, with 14% in the top ten. The data were obtained in a study of T-cell reconstitution after alpha-beta-depleted transplantation in children. V dropped 2 bases and J dropped 4; count of bases not matched to a gene: 8. The V gene's germline CDR1 is SGHVS and CDR2 FQNEAQ. The CDR3 sequence is 17 residues long. Findings and limits, study-wide: Several hundred expanded graft clones reportedly supplied alpha-beta T cells about two months after transplant. Recipient T cells and thymic progenitors that survived were the source of the high TCRbeta diversity seen at day 60 in some patients.

This sequence was found in a boy younger than two who had a stem cell transplant for acute myeloid leukemia, so the T cells may come from the graft donor. The chain links TRBV7-8 to TRBJ2-2; TRBD1 matches 9 bases. The input for sequencing was PBMCs, mostly from graft donor cells, taken 360 days after TCRalphabeta/CD19-depleted stem cell transplant. The CDR3 protein is CASSLKPGQGGTGELFF. The CDR3, as DNA: TGTGCCAGCAGCTTAAAACCGGGACAGGGTGGCACCGGGGAGCTGTTTTTT.